These 11 T cell receptor beta chains were sequenced from one sample in a study of blood T cell repertoires in COVID-19. Assay used: immunoSEQ multiplex PCR; TCRdb lists only in-frame clones, some missing. The sample lists some 150,000 clones; 80% to 90% were seen once. The sequenced material came from peripheral blood. These receptors all stem from a woman aged 45-60 years with acute or convalescent COVID-19.

This sequence joins TRBV6-5 and TRBJ2-3; the D gene is possibly TRBD2 (6 bases). Germline V CDR1 and CDR2: MNHEY, SVGAGI. V shed 8 bases and J shed 2 bases, with 11 bases lying between them. The CDR3 contains 13 residues. The CDR3 region has the DNA TGTGCCAGCTGGGGACTCAACACAGATACGCAGTATTTT. It encodes CASWGLNTDTQYF.

V and J are TRBV4-3 and TRBJ1-1, with a possible D match to TRBD1 (6 bases). Germline lookup yields CDR1 LGHNA and CDR2 YSLEER. This CDR3 has 16 residues. Trimming took off 3 bases at V and 3 bases at J, with 17 bases between the two ends. The CDR3 loop reads CASSQGRVAGDTEAFF. CDR3 nucleotide sequence: TGCGCCAGCAGCCAGGGTAGGGTGGCAGGGGACACTGAAGCTTTCTTT.

J is TRBJ2-1 and V is TRBV4-3; 13 bases are shared with TRBD2. V was pared by 0 bases and J by 1 base, with 12 bases of the junction left unmatched. This CDR3 region has 21 residues. Germline CDR1 LGHNA, CDR2 YSLEER. The CDR3 is CASSQDQNGLAGETSYNEQFF. The CDR3 DNA is TGCGCCAGCAGCCAAGATCAAAACGGACTAGCGGGAGAGACGTCCTACAATGAGCAGTTCTTC.

The gene calls are TRBV7-6 and TRBJ2-7; TRBD2 matches at 11 bases. This CDR3 has 16 residues. Germline-derived CDR1 and CDR2 are SGHVS and FNYEAQ. V lost 1 base, J lost 1 base, and 3 bases stayed unmatched. The DNA of the CDR3 is TGTGCCAGCAGCTTAGAGCCTAGCGGGGGGTCCTACGAGCAGTACTTC. It translates to CASSLEPSGGSYEQYF. The variable domain in full, with the rest retrieved from reference TRBV7-6 and TRBJ2-7, is GAGVSQSPRYKVTKRGQDVALRCDPISGHVSLYWYRQALGQGPEFLTYFNYEAQQDKSGLPNDRFSAERPEGSISTLTIQRTEQRDSAMYRCASSLEPSGGSYEQYFGPGTRLTVT.

The chain has TRBV6-2 or TRBV6-3 and TRBJ1-1; a possible D gene is TRBD1 (6 bases). Germline CDR1 MNHEY, CDR2 SVGEGT. The CDR3 sequence is 14 residues long. Trimming took off 6 bases at V and 0 bases at J, with 11 bases between the two ends. The CDR3, as DNA: TGTGCCAGCAGCCAGGACAGCCTGAACACTGAAGCTTTCTTT. This sequence encodes CASSQDSLNTEAFF.

The J gene is TRBJ2-7, the V gene TRBV7-9, with 8 bases lining up with TRBD1. V was clipped by 0 bases and J by 1 base; unmatched bases: 5. Germline CDR1 reads SEHNR; CDR2 reads FQNEAQ (reference sequence). The CDR3 is made up of 16 amino acids. CDR3 loop: CASSLARTGKSYEQYF. CDR3 DNA: TGTGCCAGCAGCTTAGCTCGGACAGGGAAGTCCTACGAGCAGTACTTC. Combining the CDR3 with reference TRBV7-9 and TRBJ2-7 gives the whole variable domain DTGVSQNPRHKITKRGQNVTFRCDPISEHNRLYWYRQTLGQGPEFLTYFQNEAQLEKSRLLSDRFSAERPKGSFSTLEIQRTEQGDSAMYLCASSLARTGKSYEQYFGPGTRLTVT.

This chain uses TRBV10-3 with TRBJ2-2, with 11 bases lining up with TRBD1. Unmatched junction bases numbered 3, after V lost 6 bases and J lost 6 bases. This CDR3 region has 14 residues. Per the germline V gene, CDR1 is ENHRY and CDR2 is SYGVKD. CDR3 nucleotides: TGTGCCATCAGGGACAGGGGGCCGGCCGGGGAGCTGTTTTTT. Translated, it gives CAIRDRGPAGELFF.

The chain recombines TRBV7-2 with TRBJ2-2, with TRBD2 matching 7 bases. V was pared by 5 bases and J by 3 bases, with 0 bases of the junction left unmatched. CDR1 and CDR2 from the germline V gene are SGHTA and FQGNSA. There are 13 residues in the CDR3. CDR3 loop: CASSRGDTGELFF. The DNA of the CDR3 is TGTGCCAGCAGCCGGGGGGACACCGGGGAGCTGTTTTTT.

This chain connects TRBV12-5 to TRBJ2-1, with D perhaps TRBD2 (5 bases). The CDR3 extends over 15 amino acids. V lost 5 bases, J lost 7 bases, and 18 bases lay in between. Germline lookup yields CDR1 LGHNT and CDR2 FRNRAP. The CDR3 nucleotides are TGTGCTAGTGGTGGGGTGGGCGGGCCACCAAATGAGCAGTTCTTC. Residues: CASGGVGGPPNEQFF. The entire variable domain, with the rest obtained from reference TRBV12-5 and TRBJ2-1, is as follows: DARVTQTPRHKVTEMGQEVTMRCQPILGHNTVFWYRQTMMQGLELLAYFRNRAPLDDSGMPKDRFSAEMPDATLATLKIQPSEPRDSAVYFCASGGVGGPPNEQFFGPGTRLTVL.

V gene TRBV7-3 combines with J gene TRBJ1-4; perhaps TRBD1 as D (5 bases). The length of the CDR3 is 16 residues. Per germline, CDR1 SGHTA and CDR2 FQGTGA. Trimming cost V 6 bases and J 4 bases, with 18 bases left between them. CDR3: CASSSSRQGGNEKLFF. CDR3 sequence (DNA): TGTGCCAGCAGTTCCTCGAGGCAGGGAGGTAATGAAAAACTGTTTTTT.

The chain employs TRBV6-5 and TRBJ2-1, with 7 positions matching TRBD1. CDR3 length equals 12 residues. Looked up from germline, CDR1 is MNHEY and CDR2 is SVGAGI. Losses at the gene ends were 4 bases for V and 12 bases for J; bases not matched to a gene: 6. This CDR3 is CASSSTGDVQFF. CDR3 in DNA: TGTGCCAGCAGTTCCACAGGGGATGTGCAGTTCTTC.